What follows describes a single TCR beta chain. Its antigen is currently unknown. The same CDR3 arises from other DNA sequences in this sample as well. The sample originates from a study of T cell responses to AZD1222 COVID-19 vaccine. General observations from the study: Spike-specific TCR breadth and depth went up after people got two AZD1222 doses. Repertoires were collected only later (after the peak T cell response had occurred). Donors were chiefly white British, with a greater number of females, and clonal diversity was perhaps underestimated.

TCRdb's table, derived via immunoSEQ multiplex PCR, lists solely in-frame clones and lacks some. The sample carries 100,000 to 150,000 clones, around 92% recorded once. The CDR3 sequence is 15 residues long. Looked up from germline, CDR1 is LNHDA and CDR2 is SQIVND (reference sequence). J was trimmed by 4 bases and V by 3 bases; bases with no gene match: 4. Source: peripheral blood, taken on day 0 of AZD1222 vaccination. This clonotype was sampled from an adult in good health. The chain carries TRBV19 and TRBJ2-1; 9 bases are shared with TRBD2. CDR3 coding DNA: TGTGCCAGTAGTATTAGCGGGAGTAGATACAATGAGCAGTTCTTC. Translation gives CASSISGSRYNEQFF. Together with reference TRBV19 and TRBJ2-1, the CDR3 gives the full variable domain: DGGITQSPKYLFRKEGQNVTLSCEQNLNHDAMYWYRQDPGQGLRLIYYSQIVNDFQKGDIAEGYSVSREKKESFPLTVTSAQKNPTAFYLCASSISGSRYNEQFFGPGTRLTVL.